The 13 T cell receptor beta chains reported below all come from one sample, sequenced in a study of spatial heterogeneity in lung cancer. Time point here: sample taken at primary tumor resection. TCRdb independently ran MiXCR on the 5' RACE reads; one entry per CDR3 protein. The sample shows approximately 25,000 distinct CDR3 sequences, 7% of them seen only once. This sample comprised PBMCs, obtained at surgery. The receptors derive from a male donor with early-stage non-small cell lung cancer.

This clonotype was seen many times. The J gene is TRBJ2-1, the V gene TRBV11-3; 11 positions match TRBD2. Germline loops: CDR1 SGHNT, CDR2 YENEEA. With V trimmed by 5 bases and J by 5 bases, 5 bases remained unmatched. This CDR3 has 15 amino acids. The CDR3 nucleotides are TGTGCCAGCAGCGGAGGGACTAGCGGAAACAATGAGCAGTTCTTC. Encoded protein: CASSGGTSGNNEQFF.

On this clonotype itself: Mismatch with germline at one junction end may stem from a read error. The chain employs TRBV5-1 and TRBJ2-2, with 9 bases aligning to TRBD1. The CDR3 is made up of 14 amino acids. CDR1 and CDR2 from the germline V gene are SGHRS and YFSETQ. In nucleotides, the CDR3 is TGCGCCAGCAGCCTACAGGGGGCGACCGAGGAGCTGTTTTTT. It encodes CASSLQGATEELFF.

Relative to its sample, this clonotype is medium-sized. The J gene is TRBJ1-2, the V gene TRBV5-1; possible D gene TRBD1, 5 bases. Germline CDR1 SGHRS, CDR2 YFSETQ. The CDR3 totals 13 residues. V dropped 3 bases and J dropped 8 bases, with 14 bases sitting between them. CDR3 sequence: CASSYGRGNGYTF. CDR3 nucleotides: TGCGCCAGCAGCTATGGGAGGGGTAACGGCTACACCTTC.

In this sample, this clonotype turned up a few times. The chain has TRBV7-2 and TRBJ2-3; D not resolved. V lost 3 bases, J lost 3 bases, and 4 bases lay in between. The CDR3 is made up of 12 amino acids. Germline CDR1 reads SGHTA; CDR2 reads FQGNSA. This chain's CDR3 is CASSLDTDTQYF. The CDR3 DNA sequence: TGTGCCAGCAGCTTGGATACAGATACGCAGTATTTT.

This clonotype was recorded many times. The chain employs TRBV6-1 and TRBJ2-7, with D unresolved. Trimming cost V 3 bases and J 3 bases, with 3 bases left between them. The CDR3 extends over 11 amino acids. Germline lookup yields CDR1 MNHNS and CDR2 SASEGT. The CDR3 here is CASSDSYEQYV. The CDR3 DNA reads TGTGCCAGCAGTGACAGCTACGAGCAGTACGTC.

This clonotype was picked up many times. CDR3 nucleotides: TGCGCCAGCAGCCCCCCGAGCCCCACTGAAGCTTTCTTT. Its protein product is CASSPPSPTEAFF. The gene calls are TRBV5-1 and TRBJ1-1; D is ambiguous. Trimming shortened V by 4 bases and J by 4 bases, and 11 bases separated the two germline ends. There are 13 residues in the CDR3. Germline V gene sequence: CDR1 SGHRS, CDR2 YFSETQ.

This clonotype was observed many times. The chain recombines TRBV29-1 with TRBJ2-2, with a weak D call TRBD2 (5 bases). Trimming took off 6 bases at V and 1 base at J, with 9 bases between the two ends. The germline V gene encodes CDR1 SQVTM and CDR2 ANQGSEA. The CDR3 is made up of 13 amino acids. In nucleotides, the CDR3 is TGCAGCGTGAGGGCAGGGAACACCGGGGAGCTGTTTTTT. Its protein is CSVRAGNTGELFF.

The rearrangement links TRBV6-1 to TRBJ2-5; TRBD1 aligns across 8 bases. The V gene end was trimmed by 6 bases and the J gene end by 5 bases; junction bases not matched to a gene: 5. This CDR3 comprises 13 residues. Looked up from germline, CDR1 is MNHNS and CDR2 is SASEGT. The CDR3: CASRMDRAETQYF. The CDR3 DNA follows: TGTGCCAGCAGGATGGACAGGGCGGAGACCCAGTACTTC.

This clonotype qualifies as medium-sized. This sequence joins TRBV5-5 and TRBJ1-2; D not certain. The CDR3 is made up of 12 amino acids. Germline V gives CDR1 SGHKS, CDR2 YYEKEE (reference sequence). The V gene lost 2 bases and the J gene lost 8 bases, with 10 bases spanning the gap. As DNA, the CDR3 is TGTGCCAGCAGCTTTAATAGCGTAGGCTACACCTTC. This gives the protein CASSFNSVGYTF.

This chain connects TRBV10-3 to TRBJ2-6; TRBD1 is a possible D gene (6 bases). The CDR3 is 16 residues long. Germline V CDR1 and CDR2: ENHRY, SYGVKD. The V end lost 7 bases, the J end lost 0 bases, and 13 bases lay between the germline ends. The chain's CDR3 is CAITNTGRSGANVLTF. The CDR3 DNA is TGTGCCATCACCAACACAGGGCGCTCTGGGGCCAACGTCCTGACTTTC.

V and J are TRBV14 and TRBJ1-1; the D gene is possibly TRBD1 (5 bases). V was cut by 2 bases and J by 2 bases, with 24 bases left in between. The CDR3 spans 19 residues. Looked up from germline, CDR1 is SGHDN and CDR2 is FVKESK. CDR3: CASSQLPPGLMATNTEAFF. The CDR3 region has the DNA TGTGCCAGCAGCCAATTACCCCCAGGGCTCATGGCGACAAACACTGAAGCTTTCTTT.

This clonotype was counted many times. J is TRBJ2-3 and V is TRBV27, with a tentative D call TRBD1 (5 bases). CDR1 is MNHEY, CDR2 SMNVEV, per germline (reference sequence). The CDR3 spans 15 residues. Trimming took off 5 bases at V and 2 bases at J, with 14 bases between the two ends. Here the CDR3 reads CASSLRVGTTDTQYF. The CDR3 DNA reads as TGTGCCAGCAGTCTCAGGGTTGGAACCACAGATACGCAGTATTTT.

This clonotype was detected ten times or more. The V gene is TRBV5-1, the J gene TRBJ2-1, with 7 bases identical to TRBD2. Germline values: CDR1 SGHRS, CDR2 YFSETQ. This CDR3 has 16 amino acids. V shed 0 bases, J shed 6 bases, and the junction held 9 bases outside the gene matches. CDR3 sequence reads: CASSLESSGTGNEQFF. The CDR3 nucleotides read TGCGCCAGCAGCTTGGAATCCAGCGGGACTGGCAATGAGCAGTTCTTC.